A selection of T cell receptor beta chains follows, all from one sample in a study of control samples from healthy donors and cancer patients. Libraries were prepared by immunoSEQ multiplex PCR; TCRdb keeps only in-frame clonotypes and omits some of them. Here the sample spans 90,000 or so clones, roughly nine tenths being singletons. Source material: blood. These receptors were collected from a woman aged 55 to 70 in good health. The CDR3 runs from the conserved cysteine through the conserved F or W. The D gene is left open where the match is weak. The size of a clone is reported for some rows only, either as once, few or many, or as a class for expanded clones.

>TRBV7-2|.|TRBD1|TRBJ1-5
TGTGCCAGCAGCTTAGGAGCAGGGGGATCTCAGCCCCAGCATTTT
CASSLGAGGSQPQHF
>TRBV3-1/TRBV3-2|.|.|TRBJ2-3
TGTGCCAGCAGCCTGAGGGGGAGGGGCGCAGATACGCAGTATTTT
CASSLRGRGADTQYF
>TRBV4-1|.|.|TRBJ2-1
TGCGCCAGCAGCCAAGATGCGGCGGGGGCCCACAATGAGCAGTTCTTC
CASSQDAAGAHNEQFF
>TRBV10-3|.|.|TRBJ1-2
TGTGCCATCAGTGAAGGGCAGGGGAACTATGGCTACACCTTC
CAISEGQGNYGYTF
>TRBV7-6|.|TRBD1|TRBJ2-7
TGTGCCAGCAGCCTGGGACAGGGGAGTTCCTACGAGCAGTACTTC
CASSLGQGSSYEQYF
>TRBV13|.|.|TRBJ1-1
TGTGCCAGCAGCTTCGGAGCGAACACTGAAGCTTTCTTT
CASSFGANTEAFF
>TRBV3-1/TRBV3-2|.|.|TRBJ1-2
TGTGCCAGCAGCCAAGCGAGCGGTGGCTACACCTTC
CASSQASGGYTF
>TRBV6-5|.|TRBD1|TRBJ2-7
TGTGCCAGCAGCTTGCTGGGACAGTTCTCCGAGCAGTACTTC
CASSLLGQFSEQYF
>TRBV3-1/TRBV3-2|.|TRBD1|TRBJ1-2
TGTGCCAGCAGCCAAGGGACAGGGGGCTTGAGCTATGGCTACACCTTC
CASSQGTGGLSYGYTF
>TRBV11-3|.|.|TRBJ2-7
TGTGCCAGCAGCATCCGACTAGTCAACTACGAGCAGTACTTC
CASSIRLVNYEQYF
>TRBV3-1/TRBV3-2|.|TRBD1|TRBJ1-1
TGTGCCAGCAGCCGCGGGACAGGGGAAGGGGGGACTGAAGCTTTCTTT
CASSRGTGEGGTEAFF
>TRBV6-6|.|.|TRBJ1-6
TGTGCCAGCAACCCTCCCACGGCGAATTCACCCCTCCACTTT
CASNPPTANSPLHF
>TRBV11-3|.|.|TRBJ1-2
TGTGCCAGCAGCTCCCGGAACTCAGGACAGACCGCTAACTATGGCTACACCTTC
CASSSRNSGQTANYGYTF
>TRBV24-1|.|.|TRBJ1-6
TGTGCCACCAGTTGGAACTCCTATAATTCACCCCTCCACTTT
CATSWNSYNSPLHF
>TRBV3-1/TRBV3-2|.|.|TRBJ2-3
TGTGCCAGCAGCCAAGCGTCGGCGGGGCGGATAGATACGCAGTATTTT
CASSQASAGRIDTQYF
>TRBV5-1|.|TRBD1|TRBJ1-5
TGCGCCAGCAGCGCTGGGACAGGGGGACAGCCCCAGCATTTT
CASSAGTGGQPQHF
>TRBV6-2/TRBV6-3|.|.|TRBJ1-3
TGTGCCAGCAGTTCCTATAGGGGAGACTACTCTGGAAACACCATATATTTT
CASSSYRGDYSGNTIYF
>TRBV4-2|.|TRBD2|TRBJ2-7
TGTGCCAGCAGCCAAGGGACTAGCGGGAGAATCTACGAGCAGTACTTC
CASSQGTSGRIYEQYF
>TRBV20-1|few|.|TRBJ1-1
TGCAGTGCTAGTCGCACTCTCACTGAAGCTTTCTTT
CSASRTLTEAFF
>TRBV28|.|.|TRBJ2-6
TGTGCCAGCAGTTTTGAACAGCACTCTGGGGCCAACGTCCTGACTTTC
CASSFEQHSGANVLTF
>TRBV6-2/TRBV6-3|.|.|TRBJ1-5
TGTGCCAGCAGTCCATCGGGTGGTCTGCCTCAGCATTTT
CASSPSGGLPQHF
>TRBV7-9|.|.|TRBJ1-1
TGTGCCAGCAGCTTACAACCGAACACTGAAGCTTTCTTT
CASSLQPNTEAFF
>TRBV2|.|.|TRBJ1-2
TGTGCCAGCAACCCCGAGGCTTCAGTTGGCTACACCTTC
CASNPEASVGYTF
>TRBV4-2|.|TRBD2|TRBJ2-4
TGTGCCAGCAGCCCTACTAGCGGCTTTCAGTACTTC
CASSPTSGFQYF
>TRBV11-1|.|.|TRBJ1-3
TGTGCCAGCAGCTTATCGGGGGCTGACACCATATATTTT
CASSLSGADTIYF
>TRBV14|few|.|TRBJ2-1
TGTGCCAGCAGCCAGGCGATGGGGGGCGGCAATGAGCAGTTCTTC
CASSQAMGGGNEQFF
>TRBV7-3|.|TRBD2|TRBJ2-5
TGTGCCAGCAGCTCCATAGCGGGAAACCAAGAGACCCAGTACTTC
CASSSIAGNQETQYF
>TRBV21-1|few|.|TRBJ1-1
TGTGCCAGTATAGGACAGGGTGAAGCTTTCTTT
CASIGQGEAFF
>TRBV11-2|.|.|TRBJ1-1
TGTGCCAGCAGCTTTCAGGTGAACACTGAAGCTTTCTTT
CASSFQVNTEAFF
>TRBV5-6|once|.|TRBJ1-6
TGTGCCAGCAGCCAGGTGTATAATTCACCCCTCCACTTT
CASSQVYNSPLHF
>TRBV18|few|.|TRBJ1-6
TGTGCCAGCTCACCAGGGTGGGGCGAGACACCCCTCCACTTT
CASSPGWGETPLHF
>TRBV19|few|TRBD1|TRBJ1-2
TGTGCCGCCAGTAGCCTGTGGACAGGGGCCCCGCCCTGGGGCTACACCTTC
CAASSLWTGAPPWGYTF
>TRBV19|.|.|TRBJ2-1
TGTGCCAGTAGTATAGCAGGGGCCGCCGGGGAGCAGTTCTTC
CASSIAGAAGEQFF
>TRBV13|.|TRBD2|TRBJ2-1
TGTGCCAGCAGCTTACTAGCGGGGGCCTACAATGAGCAGTTCTTC
CASSLLAGAYNEQFF
>TRBV7-2|.|TRBD2|TRBJ2-7
TGTGCCAGCAGCTCAAAGACTAGCGGGGGCCCCTACGAGCAGTACTTC
CASSSKTSGGPYEQYF
>TRBV7-2|.|TRBD1|TRBJ2-7
TGTGCCAGCAGCCATAGACAGGGCCCCTACGAGCAGTACTTC
CASSHRQGPYEQYF
>TRBV6-5|few|.|TRBJ2-1
TGTGCCAGCAGGGATCCCTACAATGAGCAGTTCTTC
CASRDPYNEQFF
>TRBV5-5|once|.|TRBJ2-7
TGTGCCAGCAGCTTGTATCCGGAGGCCTACGAGCAGTACTTC
CASSLYPEAYEQYF
>TRBV7-8|.|TRBD2|TRBJ2-3
TGTGCCAGCAGCCGCGGGGCTAGCGGGAGGGTCGCAGATACGCAGTATTTT
CASSRGASGRVADTQYF
>TRBV9|.|TRBD2|TRBJ2-3
TGTGCCAGCAGCGTAGGTGGTAGCGGGGGCCTCACAGATACGCAGTATTTT
CASSVGGSGGLTDTQYF
>TRBV6-6|.|.|TRBJ2-3
TGTGCCAGCAGTTCGAACGAACAGGGATTCGTGTATTTT
CASSSNEQGFVYF
>TRBV7-9|once|.|TRBJ1-1
TGTGCCAGCAGCTTAGGGGGGAGAGAGACTGAAGCTTTCTTT
CASSLGGRETEAFF
>TRBV7-8|.|.|TRBJ2-1
TGTGCCAGCAGCTTAGCTCTATACAATGAGCAGTTCTTC
CASSLALYNEQFF
>TRBV4-2|.|TRBD2|TRBJ2-7
TGTGCCAGCAGCTCTACGGGAGGGTCCTACGAGCAGTACTTC
CASSSTGGSYEQYF
>TRBV30|once|TRBD1|TRBJ1-1
TGTGCCTGGAGGCCCAAAGGGACAGGGGCCGGGGGGATTTCCACTGAAGCTTTCTTT
CAWRPKGTGAGGISTEAFF
>TRBV21-1|few|.|TRBJ1-1
TGTGCCAGCAGCAATGAGGGTATGGGGACTGAAGCTTTCTTT
CASSNEGMGTEAFF
>TRBV4-1|.|TRBD1|TRBJ1-2
TGCGCCAGCAGCCAAACGGGACAGGACTATGGCTACACCTTC
CASSQTGQDYGYTF
>TRBV4-1|.|TRBD1|TRBJ1-4
TGCGCCAGCAGCCAACTTTGGACAGGGGAAAAACTGTTTTTT
CASSQLWTGEKLFF